These T cell receptor beta chains were read from a single sample in a study of cytomegalovirus exposure and HLA in healthy donors. Repertoires were generated with immunoSEQ multiplex PCR, while TCRdb's copy carries only in-frame clones and drops some. The table lists approximately 74,000 clones, just under 80% of them singletons. The sequenced sample was PBMCs. Every receptor here comes from a man aged 35-49 years in good health and CMV-seronegative. Each CDR3 is given with its conserved first and last residue. The order of the fields is V gene, clone size, J gene, D gene, CDR3 DNA, CDR3 protein. A D gene is named only where the DNA matches it firmly. Size tells how often a clone was seen (once, few, many) or the class of an expanded clone, and some rows leave it out.

TRBV27	once	TRBJ2-2	.	TGTGCCAGCAGTCCACTAGGTCGGAACCCCGGGGAGCTGTTTTTT	CASSPLGRNPGELFF
TRBV2	.	TRBJ2-5	.	TGTGCCAGCAGTGAAGCGCGAGAGACCCAGTACTTC	CASSEARETQYF
TRBV5-1	once	TRBJ2-5	.	TGCGCCAGCAGCCCGACAGCGAACCAAGAGACCCAGTACTTC	CASSPTANQETQYF
TRBV5-6	.	TRBJ2-3	.	TGTGCCAGCAGCTTAGGGTTCGGGAACACCCTCACAGATACGCAGTATTTT	CASSLGFGNTLTDTQYF
TRBV27	once	TRBJ1-2	.	TGTGCCAGCAGTTTATCCCGACTACATGGCTACACCTTC	CASSLSRLHGYTF
TRBV5-5	.	TRBJ2-1	TRBD1	TGTGCCAGCAGCTCTCACCCGGGACAGGGGTCCAATGAGCAGTTCTTC	CASSSHPGQGSNEQFF
TRBV9	.	TRBJ2-3	TRBD2	TGTGCCAGCAGCGTAGATAGCCCGACTAGCGGGAGCCCTCGTACTACGCAGTATTTT	CASSVDSPTSGSPRTTQYF
TRBV5-1	.	TRBJ2-7	TRBD1	TGCGCCAGCAGCTCCCAGGGGGCGCAAGGTGGCTACGAGCAGTACTTC	CASSSQGAQGGYEQYF
TRBV5-1	.	TRBJ1-1	TRBD1	TGCGCCAGCAGCCCAAGACAGGGGTCAAGGGCTGAAGCTTTCTTT	CASSPRQGSRAEAFF
TRBV5-1	.	TRBJ1-4	.	TGCGCCAGCAGCTTCTCCGCGGCCAACACCAATGAAAAACTGTTTTTT	CASSFSAANTNEKLFF
TRBV7-7	.	TRBJ2-5	TRBD1	TGTGCCAGCAGCGCCGCTACAGGGGGCGGGACCCAGTACTTC	CASSAATGGGTQYF
TRBV2	few	TRBJ2-6	TRBD1	TGTGCCATCCAGGGGGCCGGGGCCAACGTCCTGACTTTC	CAIQGAGANVLTF
TRBV7-9	.	TRBJ2-5	TRBD2	TGTGCCAGCAGCGCTGGGGGGGGCCAAGAGACCCAGTACTTC	CASSAGGGQETQYF
TRBV28	.	TRBJ1-1	.	TGTGCCAGCAGTCCGGGGTTAAGAAGGACTGAAGCTTTCTTT	CASSPGLRRTEAFF
TRBV18	.	TRBJ2-3	.	TGTGCCAGCTCACCCAACGCGGATACGCAGTATTTT	CASSPNADTQYF
TRBV27	.	TRBJ2-1	TRBD1	TGTGCCAGCAGGCCGAGGGGGACAGGGGCCTACAATGAGCAGTTCTTC	CASRPRGTGAYNEQFF
TRBV7-9	.	TRBJ2-4	TRBD2	TGTGCCAGCAGCGCGGGACTAGCGGGTAACATTCAGTACTTC	CASSAGLAGNIQYF
TRBV7-9	.	TRBJ2-1	.	TGTGCCAGCAGCTTAGCGCCCCTTTTTAGCGATAGCTCCTACAATGAGCAGTTCTTC	CASSLAPLFSDSSYNEQFF
TRBV19	.	TRBJ1-6	.	TGTGCCAGTAGCCCTTCGACAGGCTATAATTCACCCCTCCACTTT	CASSPSTGYNSPLHF
TRBV5-1	.	TRBJ1-2	.	TGCGCCAGCAGCTTGGAAAGAAATCTATTTGGCTACACCTTC	CASSLERNLFGYTF
TRBV7-9	.	TRBJ2-4	.	TGTGCCAGCAGCTCGGGAAAGAAAAACATTCAGTACTTC	CASSSGKKNIQYF
TRBV7-9	.	TRBJ2-1	TRBD2	TGTGCCAGCAGCTCTAAGACCGGGACTAGCGGGATCAATGAGCAGTTCTTC	CASSSKTGTSGINEQFF
TRBV2	.	TRBJ2-1	.	TGTGCCAGCGGACTAACCTACAATGAGCAGTTCTTC	CASGLTYNEQFF
TRBV11-2	.	TRBJ2-6	.	TGTGCCAGCAGCTTAAACGTCTACCGATCCTCTGGGGCCAACGTCCTGACTTTC	CASSLNVYRSSGANVLTF
TRBV28	.	TRBJ1-2	.	TGTGCCAGCAGGCAATCAGCAGGGGTCCCCTATGGCTACACCTTC	CASRQSAGVPYGYTF
TRBV23-1	.	TRBJ1-2	TRBD1	TGCGCCAGCAGTCCGACCGGGACAGGGGCTACCTTTAACTATGGCTACACCTTC	CASSPTGTGATFNYGYTF
TRBV7-9	.	TRBJ1-2	.	TGTGCCAGCAGCTTAGCGGGGGCTGTGGGCTACACCTTC	CASSLAGAVGYTF
TRBV10-3	.	TRBJ2-7	TRBD2	TGTGCCATCAGAGGACTAGCGGGACACGAGCAGTACTTC	CAIRGLAGHEQYF
TRBV2	.	TRBJ2-7	TRBD1	TGTGCCAGCAGTTTGGACCGGGACAGGGATATAGGCGAGCAGTACTTC	CASSLDRDRDIGEQYF
TRBV27	.	TRBJ2-7	.	TGTGCCAGCAGTTTGAGGGTCTCCTACGAGCAGTACTTC	CASSLRVSYEQYF
TRBV1	.	TRBJ2-3	.	TGCACCAGCAGCCCCCCCGAGGAGAGCACAGATACGCAGTATTTT	CTSSPPEESTDTQYF
TRBV7-2	.	TRBJ2-3	TRBD1	TGTGCCAGCAGCACGCCACGGGACAGGGGGCGGATGTACACAGATACGCAGTATTTT	CASSTPRDRGRMYTDTQYF
TRBV19	.	TRBJ2-7	.	TGTGCCAGTAGTCTAGCGTCGAGCTCCTACGAGCAGTACTTC	CASSLASSSYEQYF
TRBV6-5	.	TRBJ2-7	.	TGTGCCAGCAGCCCGGACGGGAGTCCGACCTACGAGCAGTACTTC	CASSPDGSPTYEQYF
TRBV28	.	TRBJ1-5	.	TGTGCCAGCAGTTCGAGATATAGCAATCAGCCCCAGCATTTT	CASSSRYSNQPQHF
TRBV6-5	.	TRBJ1-4	.	TGTGCCAGCGCGGACAGAAGGGAAAAACTGTTTTTT	CASADRREKLFF